Listed below are T cell receptor beta chains from one sample, sequenced in a study of T cells in Graves' hyperthyroidism and ophthalmopathy. One entry per CDR3 protein results from TCRdb running MiXCR on the multiplex PCR reads. Of around 340,000 distinct CDR3 sequences in the sample, around 20% were seen once. Material: blood. The receptors originated from a woman between 45 and 65 years old with Graves' hyperthyroidism. Each CDR3 is given with its conserved first and last residue. The D gene is left open where the match is weak. Clone size is not always given. Where it is, it says once, few, many or a class for expanded clones.

TRBJ1-1,.,TRBV3-1,.,TGTGCCAGCAGCCGCCCCGGGACGGCGAACACTGAAGCTTTCTTT,CASSRPGTANTEAFF
TRBJ1-2,.,TRBV6-2/TRBV6-3,few,TGTGCCAGCCGGATTAGGGGAGGTTATGGCTACACCTTC,CASRIRGGYGYTF
TRBJ2-5,.,TRBV12-3/TRBV12-4,.,TGTGCCAGCAGTTTTGAGACCCAGTACTTC,CASSFETQYF
TRBJ1-5,TRBD1,TRBV28,many,TGTGCCAGCAGAAAAACAGGGGATCAGCCCCAGCATTTT,CASRKTGDQPQHF
TRBJ1-2,TRBD1,TRBV5-8,.,TGTGCCAGCAGCTTTGGGGACAGGGTTTCCAATGGCTACACCTTC,CASSFGDRVSNGYTF
TRBJ1-5,TRBD1,TRBV12-3/TRBV12-4,.,TGTGCCAGCAAGTTAGAAGGGGGCCGCAATCAGCCCCAGCATTTT,CASKLEGGRNQPQHF
TRBJ2-1,TRBD2,TRBV15,many,TGTGCCACCAGCATCCAAGCGGGAGGGGGTAATGAGCAGTTCTTC,CATSIQAGGGNEQFF
TRBJ2-2,.,TRBV30,many,TGTGCCTGGGCGGGACACAACACCGGGGAGCTGTTTTTT,CAWAGHNTGELFF
TRBJ2-5,TRBD2,TRBV5-1,many,TGCGCCAGCAGCCTCACGGGCGGGAGAGGTCAAGAGACCCAGTACTTC,CASSLTGGRGQETQYF
TRBJ2-1,.,TRBV20-1,.,TGCAGTGCTAGGGGGGCCGTTGGGCTTAGCTCCTACAATGAGCAGTTCTTC,CSARGAVGLSSYNEQFF
TRBJ2-5,.,TRBV5-5,.,TGTGCCAGCAGCTTGAATTGGGGTCAAGAGACCCAGTACTTC,CASSLNWGQETQYF
TRBJ2-5,TRBD2,TRBV12-3/TRBV12-4,many,TGTGCCAGCAGTCCCGATCTAGCGGGGGGGCAAGAGACCCAGTACTTC,CASSPDLAGGQETQYF
TRBJ2-2,TRBD1,TRBV5-1,.,TGCGCCAGCAGCTTGGGAGCAGGACAGGGTGTTGGCGGGGAGCTGTTTTTT,CASSLGAGQGVGGELFF